This T cell receptor (beta chain) was recorded in a study of blood T cells in healthy people across ages. Whole-study findings and limits: PBMCs were not sorted, which prevented a conclusive comparison of naive versus antigen-experienced cells.

Through a sample-barcoded 5' primer and a J-beta primer mix, a second PCR was run for about 6 to 11 cycles. Template switching added a 12-random-nucleotide identifier to every cDNA molecule. Every sample returned 2.5 million or more CDR3-containing paired-end reads. TCRdb analysed the 5' RACE reads with MiXCR anew, one entry per CDR3 protein. This table holds 1,300,000 or so distinct CDR3 sequences, approximately 60% found once. Comment on this clonotype: The antigen remains undetermined.

The sample taken for sequencing was blood. The TCR was taken from a man between 18 and 29 years old in good health.

The DNA for the CDR3 is TGTGCCAGCAGCAGTGGGGCCGGCGAGCGGTACTTC. Its translation is CASSSGAGERYF. This chain uses TRBV12-3 or TRBV12-4 with TRBJ2-5; D is perhaps TRBD1 (5 bases). Trimming took 6 bases from V and 13 from J, leaving 18 bases between them. This CDR3 spans 12 amino acids.